The rows below give T cell receptor beta chains drawn from one sample of a study of siplizumab effects on memory and regulatory T cells. Data came from immunoSEQ multiplex PCR; TCRdb stores just in-frame clones and leaves some out. The sample shows 20,000 or so clones, 44% of them seen only once. Their antigens are not known. The sequencing input was CFSE-low (dividing) CD4+ T cells sorted from an allogeneic mixed lymphocyte reaction. These receptors were obtained from a human donor in good health; the cells came from an allogeneic mixed lymphocyte reaction. Some clones in this sample may be carry-over from other donors' samples. CDR3s include the opening cysteine and the closing phenylalanine or tryptophan. D genes are given only for firm matches. Expanded clones are given a class, and other clones once, few, many or no size at all.

clone_size d_call j_call v_call cdr3_aa cdr3_nt
NA TRBD2 TRBJ2-3 TRBV4-2 CASSLASGRTDTQYF TGTGCCAGCAGCTTGGCTAGCGGGCGCACAGATACGCAGTATTTT
medium-sized NA TRBJ2-1 TRBV6-1 CASSVETLNEQFF TGTGCCAGCAGTGTTGAGACTCTCAATGAGCAGTTCTTC
NA NA TRBJ2-3 TRBV5-4 CASSLQGPDTQYF TGTGCCAGCAGCCTTCAGGGTCCAGATACGCAGTATTTT
few NA TRBJ1-1 TRBV6-5 CASRLSIRGNTEAFF TGTGCCAGCAGATTGAGCATCCGGGGGAACACTGAAGCTTTCTTT
NA NA TRBJ1-5 TRBV6-1 CASSFTDDNQPQHF TGTGCCAGCAGTTTCACAGATGACAATCAGCCCCAGCATTTT
many NA TRBJ2-7 TRBV7-6 CASSFGYGEQYF TGTGCCAGCAGCTTTGGTTACGGGGAGCAGTACTTC
NA NA TRBJ1-4 TRBV5-1 CASSLVAGENEKLFF TGCGCCAGCAGCTTGGTGGCAGGGGAAAATGAAAAACTGTTTTTT
NA NA TRBJ2-6 TRBV5-6 CASSLAPGLSGANVLTF TGTGCCAGCAGCTTGGCCCCGGGCTTGTCTGGGGCCAACGTCCTGACTTTC
NA NA TRBJ1-2 TRBV5-4 CASISSGFGGYTF TGTGCCAGCATATCGTCAGGGTTTGGGGGCTACACCTTC
NA NA TRBJ1-3 TRBV18 CASSPYGPFMGNTIYF TGTGCCAGCTCACCCTACGGGCCCTTCATGGGAAACACCATATATTTT
NA TRBD1 TRBJ1-3 TRBV10-3 CAISESGQGALSSGNTIYF TGTGCCATCAGTGAGTCAGGACAGGGGGCTCTAAGCTCTGGAAACACCATATATTTT
NA NA TRBJ1-3 TRBV6-5 CAGGSSGNTIYF TGTGCCGGAGGGAGCTCTGGAAACACCATATATTTT
few NA TRBJ2-7 TRBV18 CASSPPGYLQGGYEQYF TGTGCCAGCTCACCACCGGGGTATCTACAGGGAGGCTACGAGCAGTACTTC
NA TRBD1 TRBJ1-3 TRBV19 CASSIWQGASGNTIYF TGTGCCAGTAGTATTTGGCAGGGGGCTTCTGGAAACACCATATATTTT
NA NA TRBJ1-2 TRBV27 CASSFRGGIYGYTF TGTGCCAGCAGTTTTAGGGGGGGTATTTATGGCTACACCTTC
NA TRBD1 TRBJ2-5 TRBV7-9 CASSLAFVGQRETQYF TGTGCCAGCAGCTTAGCGTTTGTGGGACAGCGAGAGACCCAGTACTTC
NA TRBD2 TRBJ2-7 TRBV6-1 CASSDPRLAGGPHEQYF TGTGCCAGCAGTGATCCGAGACTAGCGGGAGGGCCCCACGAGCAGTACTTC
NA NA TRBJ1-2 TRBV5-1 CASSLGSLTSYGYTF TGCGCCAGCAGCTTGGGGAGTTTAACCTCCTATGGCTACACCTTC
medium-sized TRBD1 TRBJ1-1 TRBV18 CASSGQGSTEAFF TGTGCCAGCTCAGGACAGGGATCGACTGAAGCTTTCTTT
NA NA TRBJ2-7 TRBV9 CASSVAVGEVYEQYF TGTGCCAGCAGCGTAGCGGTGGGAGAGGTCTACGAGCAGTACTTC
few NA TRBJ1-3 TRBV5-6 CASSLSRSSGNTIYF TGTGCCAGCAGCTTGTCGAGGAGCTCTGGAAACACCATATATTTT
medium-sized NA TRBJ1-5 TRBV6-1 CASTRAGLNQPQHF TGTGCCAGCACCCGGGCAGGGCTCAATCAGCCCCAGCATTTT
many TRBD2 TRBJ2-1 TRBV11-2 CASTLWGTSVLGEQFF TGTGCCAGCACCTTGTGGGGGACTAGCGTACTGGGTGAGCAGTTCTTC
NA TRBD2 TRBJ2-4 TRBV18 CASSPLAGVATKNIQYF TGTGCCAGCTCACCATTAGCGGGAGTTGCCACCAAAAACATTCAGTACTTC
medium-sized TRBD2 TRBJ2-7 TRBV25-1 CASSESPGLVAHEQYF TGTGCCAGCAGTGAATCCCCGGGACTAGTTGCCCACGAGCAGTACTTC
NA TRBD2 TRBJ2-3 TRBV18 CASSPTSGDTQYF TGTGCCAGCTCGCCAACTAGCGGGGATACGCAGTATTTT
once TRBD1 TRBJ1-1 TRBV6-6 CASSSRQGRAFF TGTGCCAGCAGTTCACGACAGGGTCGGGCTTTCTTT
few NA TRBJ1-6 TRBV5-1 CASSWRIGVESPLHF TGCGCCAGCAGCTGGAGGATTGGAGTAGAATCACCCCTCCACTTT
few NA TRBJ2-7 TRBV5-6 CASSQGFGSYEQYF TGTGCCAGCAGCCAAGGCTTTGGCTCCTACGAGCAGTACTTC
NA NA TRBJ1-2 TRBV6-5 CASSERGGNYGYTF TGTGCCAGCAGTGAGAGGGGAGGGAACTATGGCTACACCTTC
NA NA TRBJ2-7 TRBV7-2 CASSFTREPYEQYF TGTGCCAGCAGCTTCACCAGGGAGCCGTACGAGCAGTACTTC
NA NA TRBJ1-6 TRBV6-5 CASRTVLNSPLHF TGTGCCAGCAGAACCGTTCTCAATTCACCCCTCCACTTT
NA NA TRBJ1-1 TRBV5-5 CASSLILGPTEAFF TGTGCCAGCAGCTTGATACTCGGGCCCACTGAAGCTTTCTTT
NA NA TRBJ1-6 TRBV11-2 CASSPWDMKNSPLHF TGTGCCAGCAGCCCGTGGGACATGAAAAATTCACCCCTCCACTTT
NA TRBD1 TRBJ1-2 TRBV15 CATSPSVRLGQGFGYTF TGTGCCACCAGCCCTAGTGTCCGTTTGGGACAGGGGTTTGGCTACACCTTC
NA NA TRBJ1-2 TRBV6-5 CASSYSPGGYTF TGTGCCAGCAGTTACTCCCCAGGCGGCTACACCTTC
NA NA TRBJ1-5 TRBV2 CASKFQGYNQPQHF TGTGCCAGCAAGTTTCAAGGCTACAATCAGCCCCAGCATTTT
once TRBD1 TRBJ1-1 TRBV6-5 CASSVYGGQGGTAFF TGTGCCAGCAGTGTATATGGTGGACAGGGCGGGACAGCTTTCTTT
NA NA TRBJ2-1 TRBV11-3 CASSQGRSLGNEQFF TGTGCCAGCAGCCAAGGTCGATCGCTGGGGAATGAGCAGTTCTTC
NA NA TRBJ1-1 TRBV5-1 CASSLGPGDTEAFF TGCGCCAGCAGCTTGGGGCCCGGAGACACTGAAGCTTTCTTT
NA NA TRBJ1-1 TRBV5-1 CASSFRGMNTEAFF TGCGCCAGCAGCTTCAGGGGTATGAACACTGAAGCTTTCTTT
few TRBD1 TRBJ1-1 TRBV6-1 CASRQQTGVTEAFF TGTGCCAGCAGACAGCAGACAGGGGTAACTGAAGCTTTCTTT
NA TRBD2 TRBJ2-5 TRBV5-1 CASSAGGGSIAGETQYF TGCGCCAGCAGCGCGGGGGGCGGGAGCATAGCTGGGGAGACCCAGTACTTC